These T cell receptor beta chains were read from a single sample in a study of T cells in Graves' hyperthyroidism and ophthalmopathy. TCRdb itself ran the multiplex PCR reads through MiXCR, one entry per CDR3 protein. The table includes under 400,000 distinct CDR3 sequences, roughly 15% detected once. The sample was blood. These receptors came from a woman in her sixties or seventies with Graves' ophthalmopathy. CDR3s include the opening cysteine and the closing phenylalanine or tryptophan. The D gene is left open where the match is weak. Size is stated for part of the rows, as once, few or many counts, or as a class when the clone is expanded.

cdr3_nt: TGTGCCAGTAGTTCTCTGGCGGGGACGGGTGAAAAACTGTTTTTT
cdr3_aa: CASSSLAGTGEKLFF
v_call: TRBV19
j_call: TRBJ1-4
d_call: -
clone_size: few

cdr3_nt: TGTGCCAGCAGCTTAAGTAGGACAGGGGTCTACAATGAGCAGTTCTTC
cdr3_aa: CASSLSRTGVYNEQFF
v_call: TRBV7-8
j_call: TRBJ2-1
d_call: TRBD1
clone_size: many

cdr3_nt: TGTGCCAGCGCCGCTCGAGCTTTTCTGTACTTC
cdr3_aa: CASAARAFLYF
v_call: TRBV2
j_call: TRBJ2-5
d_call: -
clone_size: few

cdr3_nt: TGTGCCAGCAGTTTATTGGATAGAGGAGAGACCCAGTACTTC
cdr3_aa: CASSLLDRGETQYF
v_call: TRBV28
j_call: TRBJ2-5
d_call: -
clone_size: many

cdr3_nt: TGTGCCAGCACGCCGAGCAGGGAGCTTGGCTACACCTTC
cdr3_aa: CASTPSRELGYTF
v_call: TRBV2
j_call: TRBJ1-2
d_call: -
clone_size: -

cdr3_nt: TGTGCCAGCAGCCTCGACAGGGTAACTGAAGCTTTCTTT
cdr3_aa: CASSLDRVTEAFF
v_call: TRBV28
j_call: TRBJ1-1
d_call: TRBD1
clone_size: many

cdr3_nt: TGTGCCAGCAGTTTGGGGGGGGCCAACGAGCAGTACTTC
cdr3_aa: CASSLGGANEQYF
v_call: TRBV28
j_call: TRBJ2-7
d_call: -
clone_size: many

cdr3_nt: TGTGCCAGCGGTACAGGGTATTCCGAGCAGTACTTC
cdr3_aa: CASGTGYSEQYF
v_call: TRBV28
j_call: TRBJ2-7
d_call: -
clone_size: few

cdr3_nt: TGTGCCAGCATTAGGGACAGGCCCGAGCAGTACTTC
cdr3_aa: CASIRDRPEQYF
v_call: TRBV2
j_call: TRBJ2-7
d_call: TRBD1
clone_size: many

cdr3_nt: TGTGCCAGCAGCCGAGGGGACGGACTAGCGAGTTACGAGCAGTACTTC
cdr3_aa: CASSRGDGLASYEQYF
v_call: TRBV5-8
j_call: TRBJ2-7
d_call: TRBD2
clone_size: many

cdr3_nt: TGTGCCAGCAGCCCAGACCCGTCGACCTACGAGCAGTACTTC
cdr3_aa: CASSPDPSTYEQYF
v_call: TRBV9
j_call: TRBJ2-7
d_call: -
clone_size: -

cdr3_nt: TGCAGTGCTCCTGACAGGAGGAGCACAGATACGCAGTATTTT
cdr3_aa: CSAPDRRSTDTQYF
v_call: TRBV20-1
j_call: TRBJ2-3
d_call: -
clone_size: many

cdr3_nt: TGTGCCAGCAGCCCACTAGCGGGGTCGAACACCGGGGAGCTGTTTTTT
cdr3_aa: CASSPLAGSNTGELFF
v_call: TRBV11-2
j_call: TRBJ2-2
d_call: TRBD2
clone_size: many

cdr3_nt: TGTGCCAGCAGTCCCTCTTCCAGGTCGGCAGGGGCCAACGTCCTGACTTTC
cdr3_aa: CASSPSSRSAGANVLTF
v_call: TRBV7-3
j_call: TRBJ2-6
d_call: -
clone_size: few

cdr3_nt: TGTGCCAGCAGCCCCTCCGGACGCGGATTCACCGGGGAGCTGTTTTTT
cdr3_aa: CASSPSGRGFTGELFF
v_call: TRBV5-4
j_call: TRBJ2-2
d_call: -
clone_size: -

cdr3_nt: TGTGCCACCAGTGATTCCAGGGGGCGCGGAGAGACCCAGTACTTC
cdr3_aa: CATSDSRGRGETQYF
v_call: TRBV24-1
j_call: TRBJ2-5
d_call: TRBD1
clone_size: -

cdr3_nt: TGTGCCATCAGTAGACAGAATACTGAAGCTTTCTTT
cdr3_aa: CAISRQNTEAFF
v_call: TRBV10-3
j_call: TRBJ1-1
d_call: -
clone_size: -

cdr3_nt: TGTGCCAGCAGCTTAACGGGAGGGGCCCAAGAGACCCAGTACTTC
cdr3_aa: CASSLTGGAQETQYF
v_call: TRBV11-2
j_call: TRBJ2-5
d_call: TRBD2
clone_size: -

cdr3_nt: TGCGCCAGCATGAGAGGCTCCTACAATGAGCAGTTCTTC
cdr3_aa: CASMRGSYNEQFF
v_call: TRBV5-1
j_call: TRBJ2-1
d_call: -
clone_size: many

cdr3_nt: TGTGCCACCAGCCAGGGACAGGGAAAGGTATACAATGAGCAGTTCTTC
cdr3_aa: CATSQGQGKVYNEQFF
v_call: TRBV15
j_call: TRBJ2-1
d_call: TRBD1
clone_size: many

cdr3_nt: TGTGCCAGAGACAGGCGGTTGAAAGGATCACCCCTCCACTTT
cdr3_aa: CARDRRLKGSPLHF
v_call: TRBV19
j_call: TRBJ1-6
d_call: -
clone_size: -

cdr3_nt: TGTGCCAGCAGCGTAGATGTGGGGAGGACTGAAGCTTTCTTT
cdr3_aa: CASSVDVGRTEAFF
v_call: TRBV9
j_call: TRBJ1-1
d_call: -
clone_size: -

cdr3_nt: TGCAGTGCTAGAGACCCTGGACCAGATACGCAGTATTTT
cdr3_aa: CSARDPGPDTQYF
v_call: TRBV20-1
j_call: TRBJ2-3
d_call: -
clone_size: -

cdr3_nt: TGCGCCAGCAGCCAAGAATGGAAACCGGGACTAGGACCCCATGAGCAGTTCTTC
cdr3_aa: CASSQEWKPGLGPHEQFF
v_call: TRBV4-1
j_call: TRBJ2-1
d_call: TRBD2
clone_size: -

cdr3_nt: TGTGCCAGCACCGTAGCGGGAGGCTACAATGAGCAGTTCTTC
cdr3_aa: CASTVAGGYNEQFF
v_call: TRBV6-1
j_call: TRBJ2-1
d_call: TRBD2
clone_size: few

cdr3_nt: TGTGCCAGCAGTACGGCTAGCTCGTACGGGCAGTACTTC
cdr3_aa: CASSTASSYGQYF
v_call: TRBV6-1
j_call: TRBJ2-7
d_call: -
clone_size: -

cdr3_nt: TGTGCCAGCAGTTTATCGTACCAGGGTTCCTACGAGCAGTACTTC
cdr3_aa: CASSLSYQGSYEQYF
v_call: TRBV28
j_call: TRBJ2-7
d_call: -
clone_size: many

cdr3_nt: TGTGCCAGCAGCTCCAGCAGGGGAGAGACTGAAGCTTTCTTT
cdr3_aa: CASSSSRGETEAFF
v_call: TRBV5-4
j_call: TRBJ1-1
d_call: -
clone_size: -

cdr3_nt: TGTGCCAGCAGTTTACCCCGGGACCATCAAGAGACCCAGTACTTC
cdr3_aa: CASSLPRDHQETQYF
v_call: TRBV12-3/TRBV12-4
j_call: TRBJ2-5
d_call: -
clone_size: -

cdr3_nt: TGCAGCGCCAGACAGGGGGAAAGTTACGAGCAGTACTTC
cdr3_aa: CSARQGESYEQYF
v_call: TRBV29-1
j_call: TRBJ2-7
d_call: TRBD1
clone_size: few

cdr3_nt: TGCAGTGCACGGCTAGCGGACCCGGGAGCAGATACGCAGTATTTT
cdr3_aa: CSARLADPGADTQYF
v_call: TRBV20-1
j_call: TRBJ2-3
d_call: TRBD2
clone_size: many

cdr3_nt: TGCGCCAGCAGCCAAAAAGGGACCAGCTCCTACGAGCAGTACTTC
cdr3_aa: CASSQKGTSSYEQYF
v_call: TRBV4-1
j_call: TRBJ2-7
d_call: -
clone_size: few

cdr3_nt: TGCAGTGCTAGAGATCCCCTAGCGGGGAGCACAGATACGCAGTATTTT
cdr3_aa: CSARDPLAGSTDTQYF
v_call: TRBV20-1
j_call: TRBJ2-3
d_call: TRBD2
clone_size: many

cdr3_nt: TGTGCCAGCAGAGAGGGGAACACGAACACCGGGGAGCTGTTTTTT
cdr3_aa: CASREGNTNTGELFF
v_call: TRBV2
j_call: TRBJ2-2
d_call: -
clone_size: -

cdr3_nt: TGTGCCTGGAGTACCCAGTTGTCCTCAGAGCAGTTCTTC
cdr3_aa: CAWSTQLSSEQFF
v_call: TRBV30
j_call: TRBJ2-1
d_call: -
clone_size: many

cdr3_nt: TGCAGTGCTAGAGGTAGCGGGTTAGGAGAGACCCAGTACTTC
cdr3_aa: CSARGSGLGETQYF
v_call: TRBV20-1
j_call: TRBJ2-5
d_call: TRBD2
clone_size: many

cdr3_nt: TGTGCCAGCTCACAAACTAACGCTGAAGCTTTCTTT
cdr3_aa: CASSQTNAEAFF
v_call: TRBV18
j_call: TRBJ1-1
d_call: -
clone_size: many

cdr3_nt: TGTGCCAGTAGTCTCTGGACTAGCGGAGAGGGTAACGAGCAGTACTTC
cdr3_aa: CASSLWTSGEGNEQYF
v_call: TRBV19
j_call: TRBJ2-7
d_call: TRBD2
clone_size: -

cdr3_nt: TGTGCCAGCAGTTACTCGGGGTTGAACACTGAAGCTTTCTTT
cdr3_aa: CASSYSGLNTEAFF
v_call: TRBV6-5
j_call: TRBJ1-1
d_call: -
clone_size: many

cdr3_nt: TGCGCCAGCAGCTCCTCCGGGGGCACTGAAGCTTTCTTT
cdr3_aa: CASSSSGGTEAFF
v_call: TRBV5-1
j_call: TRBJ1-1
d_call: -
clone_size: many

cdr3_nt: TGTGCCTGGAGTGTACGGGGGCAGGGGGTCAACACCGGGGAGCTGTTTTTT
cdr3_aa: CAWSVRGQGVNTGELFF
v_call: TRBV30
j_call: TRBJ2-2
d_call: -
clone_size: few

cdr3_nt: TGTGCCAGCAGCGGCAGGGGGCCCGAAAAACTGTTTTTT
cdr3_aa: CASSGRGPEKLFF
v_call: TRBV9
j_call: TRBJ1-4
d_call: TRBD1
clone_size: -

cdr3_nt: TGTGCCAGCTCACCCCAGGGGAGAGAAAAACTGTTTTTT
cdr3_aa: CASSPQGREKLFF
v_call: TRBV18
j_call: TRBJ1-4
d_call: -
clone_size: many

cdr3_nt: TGTGCCAGCAGACACCGGACTAGCGGTAGCACAGATACGCAGTATTTT
cdr3_aa: CASRHRTSGSTDTQYF
v_call: TRBV12-3/TRBV12-4
j_call: TRBJ2-3
d_call: TRBD2
clone_size: many

cdr3_nt: TGTGCCAGCAGCTTAGCCATGACTACCCACTACGAGCAGTACTTC
cdr3_aa: CASSLAMTTHYEQYF
v_call: TRBV7-8
j_call: TRBJ2-7
d_call: -
clone_size: many

cdr3_nt: TGTGCCAGCAGGGGATCTCATTCACCCCTCCACTTT
cdr3_aa: CASRGSHSPLHF
v_call: TRBV2
j_call: TRBJ1-6
d_call: -
clone_size: few

cdr3_nt: TGTGCCAGCAGTTTAATTCGGGGACCTACTAGCACAGATACGCAGTATTTT
cdr3_aa: CASSLIRGPTSTDTQYF
v_call: TRBV28
j_call: TRBJ2-3
d_call: -
clone_size: many

cdr3_nt: TGCGCCAGCAGCCAGGATGAGCCGGGACTAGTTGTATACGAGCAGTACTTC
cdr3_aa: CASSQDEPGLVVYEQYF
v_call: TRBV4-1
j_call: TRBJ2-7
d_call: TRBD2
clone_size: few

cdr3_nt: TGTGCCAGCAGTTTGTCAGACCGGGGGTCCACTGAAGCTTTCTTT
cdr3_aa: CASSLSDRGSTEAFF
v_call: TRBV12-3/TRBV12-4
j_call: TRBJ1-1
d_call: -
clone_size: -

cdr3_nt: TGCAGTGCTAGAGCGTCCGGGACTAGCGGGAAAAATGAGCAGTTCTTC
cdr3_aa: CSARASGTSGKNEQFF
v_call: TRBV20-1
j_call: TRBJ2-1
d_call: TRBD2
clone_size: many

cdr3_nt: TGTGCCACCAGTGAAGCCGGGACAGGGGTAGGGAATGAGCAGTTCTTC
cdr3_aa: CATSEAGTGVGNEQFF
v_call: TRBV24-1
j_call: TRBJ2-1
d_call: TRBD1
clone_size: -

cdr3_nt: TGTGCCAGCAGCGGGACTAGCGGGAGATCCTACAATGAGCAGTTCTTC
cdr3_aa: CASSGTSGRSYNEQFF
v_call: TRBV2
j_call: TRBJ2-1
d_call: TRBD2
clone_size: many

cdr3_nt: TGTGCCAGCAGTTTCTCAGCGGGAGCCGCCGGGGAGCTGTTTTTT
cdr3_aa: CASSFSAGAAGELFF
v_call: TRBV27
j_call: TRBJ2-2
d_call: TRBD2
clone_size: many

cdr3_nt: TGCGCCAGCGGACTCACTGGGGATACGCAGTATTTT
cdr3_aa: CASGLTGDTQYF
v_call: TRBV10-1
j_call: TRBJ2-3
d_call: -
clone_size: -